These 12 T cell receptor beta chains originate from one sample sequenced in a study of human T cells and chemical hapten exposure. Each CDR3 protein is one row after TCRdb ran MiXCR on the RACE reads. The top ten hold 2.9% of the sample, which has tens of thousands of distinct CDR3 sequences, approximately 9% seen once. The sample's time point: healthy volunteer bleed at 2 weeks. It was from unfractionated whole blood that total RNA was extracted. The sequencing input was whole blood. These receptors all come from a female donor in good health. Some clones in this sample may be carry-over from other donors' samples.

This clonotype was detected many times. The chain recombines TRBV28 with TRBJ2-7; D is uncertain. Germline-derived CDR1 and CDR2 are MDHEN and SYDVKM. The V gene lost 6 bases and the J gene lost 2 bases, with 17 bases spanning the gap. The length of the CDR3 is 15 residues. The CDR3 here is CASSPGRVITYEQYF. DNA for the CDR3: TGTGCCAGCAGCCCGGGTCGGGTGATAACCTACGAGCAGTACTTC.

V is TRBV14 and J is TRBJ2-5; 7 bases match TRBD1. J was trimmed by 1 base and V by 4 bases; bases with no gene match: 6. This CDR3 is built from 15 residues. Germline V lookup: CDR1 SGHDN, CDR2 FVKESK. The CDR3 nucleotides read TGTGCCAGCAGCCGCGACAGGGTTCTCCAAGAGACCCAGTACTTC. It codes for CASSRDRVLQETQYF. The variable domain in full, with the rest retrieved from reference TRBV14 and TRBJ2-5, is EAGVTQFPSHSVIEKGQTVTLRCDPISGHDNLYWYRRVMGKEIKFLLHFVKESKQDESGMPNNRFLAERTGGTYSTLKVQPAELEDSGVYFCASSRDRVLQETQYFGPGTRLLVL.

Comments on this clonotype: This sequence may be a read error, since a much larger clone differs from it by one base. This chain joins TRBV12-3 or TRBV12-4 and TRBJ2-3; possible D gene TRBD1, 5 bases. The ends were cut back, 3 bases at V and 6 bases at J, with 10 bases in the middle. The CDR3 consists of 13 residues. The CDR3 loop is CASSLQGSDTQYF. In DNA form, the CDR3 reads TGTGCCAGCAGTTTGCAGGGTTCTGATACGCAGTATTTT.

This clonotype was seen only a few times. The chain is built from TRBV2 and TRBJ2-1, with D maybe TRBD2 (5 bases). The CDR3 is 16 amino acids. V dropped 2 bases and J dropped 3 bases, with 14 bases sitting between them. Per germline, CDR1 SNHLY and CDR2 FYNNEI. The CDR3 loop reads CASSEKGRLFYNEQFF. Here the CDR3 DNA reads TGTGCCAGCAGTGAAAAAGGGAGACTCTTCTACAATGAGCAGTTCTTC.

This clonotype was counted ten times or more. CDR3 nucleotide sequence: TGCAGTGCTACCTCCGGGACAGGGGAACAGCCCCAGCATTTT. Its translation: CSATSGTGEQPQHF. The V call is TRBV20-1, the J call TRBJ1-5; TRBD1 agrees at 10 bases. Germline assignment: CDR1 DFQATT and CDR2 SNEGSKA (reference sequence). J was trimmed by 7 bases and V by 4 bases; bases with no gene match: 7. The CDR3 spans 14 residues.

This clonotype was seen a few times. The CDR3 DNA reads TGTGCCAGCAGTGGCGGACAGTCCCAAGAGACCCAGTACTTC. Its protein product is CASSGGQSQETQYF. The chain is built from TRBV28 and TRBJ2-5, with D perhaps TRBD1 (6 bases). Trimming left V 5 bases short and J 1 base short, with 11 bases between. This CDR3 region has 14 residues. Germline-derived CDR1 and CDR2 are MDHEN and SYDVKM.

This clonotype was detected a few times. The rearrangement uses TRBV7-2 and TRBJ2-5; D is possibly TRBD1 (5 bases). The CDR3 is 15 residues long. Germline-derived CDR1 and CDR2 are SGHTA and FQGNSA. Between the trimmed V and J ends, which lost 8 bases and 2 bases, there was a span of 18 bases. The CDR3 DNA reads TGTGCCAGCCTTCAAAGGGGATGGGCGCAAGAGACCCAGTACTTC. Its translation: CASLQRGWAQETQYF.

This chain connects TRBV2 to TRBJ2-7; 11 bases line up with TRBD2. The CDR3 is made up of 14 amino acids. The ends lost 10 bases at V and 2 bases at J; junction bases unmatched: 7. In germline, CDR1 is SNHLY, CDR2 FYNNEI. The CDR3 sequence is CATLTSGSPYEQYF. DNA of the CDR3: TGTGCCACCCTTACTAGCGGGAGCCCCTACGAGCAGTACTTC.

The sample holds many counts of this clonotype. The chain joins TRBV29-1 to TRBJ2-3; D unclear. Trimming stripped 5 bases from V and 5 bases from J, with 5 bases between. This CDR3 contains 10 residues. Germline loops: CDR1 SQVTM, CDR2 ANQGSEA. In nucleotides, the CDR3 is TGCAGCGTTTTTCTAGATACGCAGTATTTT. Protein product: CSVFLDTQYF.

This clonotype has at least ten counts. The CDR3 here is CSVVRAGETQYF. CDR3 bases: TGCAGCGTTGTCAGGGCCGGAGAGACCCAGTACTTC. The chain is built from TRBV29-1 and TRBJ2-5, with D maybe TRBD1 (5 bases). Trimming removed 4 bases from V and 4 bases from J, with 10 bases in between. Germline CDR1 reads SQVTM; CDR2 reads ANQGSEA. The CDR3 loop spans 12 amino acids.

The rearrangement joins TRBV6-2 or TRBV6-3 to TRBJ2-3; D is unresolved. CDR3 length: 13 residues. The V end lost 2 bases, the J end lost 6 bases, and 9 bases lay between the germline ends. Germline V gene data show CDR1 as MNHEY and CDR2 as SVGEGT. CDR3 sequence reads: CASSYPRVDTQYF. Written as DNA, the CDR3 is TGTGCCAGCAGTTACCCAAGAGTCGATACGCAGTATTTT.

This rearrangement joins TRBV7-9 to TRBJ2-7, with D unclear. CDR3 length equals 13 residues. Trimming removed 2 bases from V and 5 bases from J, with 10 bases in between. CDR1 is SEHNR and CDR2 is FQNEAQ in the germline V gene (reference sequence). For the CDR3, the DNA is TGTGCCAGCAGCTTAACGGCAGATAACGAGCAGTACTTC. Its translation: CASSLTADNEQYF.